Listed below are T cell receptor beta chains from one sample, sequenced in a study of blood T cell repertoires in COVID-19. Method: immunoSEQ multiplex PCR; TCRdb's copy keeps in-frame clones and lacks some. The table shows around 75,000 clones, with more than 75% occurring only once. The sample consisted of peripheral blood. All receptors derive from a human donor in a cohort sampled during active COVID-19. Both conserved end residues are part of each CDR3. Fields, in order: V gene, CDR3 protein.

V gene: TRBV5-4; CDR3 protein: CASSLVAGGFHEQYF
V gene: TRBV28; CDR3 protein: CASSPHKTGTDTQYF
V gene: TRBV19; CDR3 protein: CASSRSDTERNTIYF
V gene: TRBV19; CDR3 protein: CASRTTGNRVFDEQFF
V gene: TRBV7-2; CDR3 protein: CASSAQVDYGYTF
V gene: TRBV7-6; CDR3 protein: CASSLAGQGPEQFF
V gene: TRBV19; CDR3 protein: CASSIPRTGASTEAFF
V gene: TRBV7-9; CDR3 protein: CASSPSSAGETQYF
V gene: TRBV5-4; CDR3 protein: CASSLASSNEQFF
V gene: TRBV4-2; CDR3 protein: CASSQEGGAGVHGNTIYF
V gene: TRBV7-9; CDR3 protein: CASSTILGSGKETQYF
V gene: TRBV7-2; CDR3 protein: CASSASSGYGYTF
V gene: TRBV3-1/TRBV3-2; CDR3 protein: CASSQGGQALGNQPQHF
V gene: TRBV3-1/TRBV3-2; CDR3 protein: CASSPEGTSGGGEQFF
V gene: TRBV2; CDR3 protein: CASSPARDRREKLFF
V gene: TRBV10-3; CDR3 protein: CAISDSGLYEQYF
V gene: TRBV28; CDR3 protein: CASTTQWGDYGYTF
V gene: TRBV7-2; CDR3 protein: CASSLSLGGLQHF
V gene: TRBV4-1; CDR3 protein: CASSQKAGPNYEQYF
V gene: TRBV28; CDR3 protein: CASTPLVRVSYNEQFF
V gene: TRBV2; CDR3 protein: CACQGMNTEAFF
V gene: TRBV5-1; CDR3 protein: CASSLAPRERLFF
V gene: TRBV19; CDR3 protein: CASSTGYSGNTIYF